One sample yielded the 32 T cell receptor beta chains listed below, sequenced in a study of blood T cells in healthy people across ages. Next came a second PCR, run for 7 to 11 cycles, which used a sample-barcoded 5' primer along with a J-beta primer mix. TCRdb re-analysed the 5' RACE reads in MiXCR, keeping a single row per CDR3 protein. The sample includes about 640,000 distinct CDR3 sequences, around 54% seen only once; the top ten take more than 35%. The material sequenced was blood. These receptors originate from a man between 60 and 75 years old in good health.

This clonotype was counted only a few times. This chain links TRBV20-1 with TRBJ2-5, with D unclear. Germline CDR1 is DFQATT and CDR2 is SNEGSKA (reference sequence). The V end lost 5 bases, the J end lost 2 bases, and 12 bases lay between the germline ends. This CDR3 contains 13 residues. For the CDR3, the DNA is TGCAGTGCTCGCCCGACTGGGCAAGAGACCCAGTACTTC. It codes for CSARPTGQETQYF.

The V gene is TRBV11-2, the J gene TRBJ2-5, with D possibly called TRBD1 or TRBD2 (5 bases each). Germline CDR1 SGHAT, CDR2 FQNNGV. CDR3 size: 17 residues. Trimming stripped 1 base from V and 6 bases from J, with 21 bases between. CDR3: CASSLALRGGREKTQYF. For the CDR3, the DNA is TGTGCCAGCAGCTTAGCGTTACGGGGTGGCAGGGAGAAGACCCAGTACTTC. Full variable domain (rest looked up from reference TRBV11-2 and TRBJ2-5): EAGVAQSPRYKIIEKRQSVAFWCNPISGHATLYWYQQILGQGPKLLIQFQNNGVVDDSQLPKDRFSAERLKGVDSTLKIQPAKLEDSAVYLCASSLALRGGREKTQYFGPGTRLLVL.

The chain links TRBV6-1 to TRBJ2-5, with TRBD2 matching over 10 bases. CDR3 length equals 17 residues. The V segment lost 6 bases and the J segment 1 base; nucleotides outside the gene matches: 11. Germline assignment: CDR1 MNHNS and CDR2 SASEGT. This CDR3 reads CASRKAETSGPQETQYF. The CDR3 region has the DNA TGTGCCAGCAGGAAGGCCGAGACTAGCGGGCCCCAAGAGACCCAGTACTTC.

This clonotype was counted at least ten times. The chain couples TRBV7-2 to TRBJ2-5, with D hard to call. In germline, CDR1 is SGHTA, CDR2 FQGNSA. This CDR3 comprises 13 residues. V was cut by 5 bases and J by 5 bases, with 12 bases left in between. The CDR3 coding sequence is TGTGCCAGCAGCGGTTGGGCTGGGGAGACCCAGTACTTC. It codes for CASSGWAGETQYF.

The CDR3 DNA follows: TGTGCCAGTAGTATGTGGGGAATGGGTGCCTCAGATACGCAGTATTTT. It yields the protein CASSMWGMGASDTQYF. This chain joins TRBV19 and TRBJ2-3; D is undetermined. V lost 3 bases to trimming and J lost 4 bases, with 17 bases between them. This CDR3 is 16 amino acids long. Germline CDR1 is LNHDA and CDR2 is SQIVND (reference sequence).

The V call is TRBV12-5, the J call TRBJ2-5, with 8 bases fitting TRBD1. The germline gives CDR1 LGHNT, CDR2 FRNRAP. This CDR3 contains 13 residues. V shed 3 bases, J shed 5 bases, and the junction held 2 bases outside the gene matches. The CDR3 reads CASGFTGGETQYF. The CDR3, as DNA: TGTGCTAGTGGTTTCACAGGGGGTGAGACCCAGTACTTC.

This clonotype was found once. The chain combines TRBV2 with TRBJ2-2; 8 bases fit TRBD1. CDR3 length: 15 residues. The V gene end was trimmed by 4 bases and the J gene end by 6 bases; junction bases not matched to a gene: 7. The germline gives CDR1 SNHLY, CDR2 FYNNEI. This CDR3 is CASSAYQTGAGELFF. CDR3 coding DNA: TGTGCCAGCAGTGCCTACCAGACAGGGGCCGGGGAGCTGTTTTTT.

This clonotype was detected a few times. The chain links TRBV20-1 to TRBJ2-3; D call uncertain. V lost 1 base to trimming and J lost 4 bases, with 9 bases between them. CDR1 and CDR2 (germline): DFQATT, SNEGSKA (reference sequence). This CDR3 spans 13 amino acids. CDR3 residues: CSARVIFSDTQYF. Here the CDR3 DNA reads TGCAGTGCTAGAGTGATTTTTTCAGATACGCAGTATTTT.

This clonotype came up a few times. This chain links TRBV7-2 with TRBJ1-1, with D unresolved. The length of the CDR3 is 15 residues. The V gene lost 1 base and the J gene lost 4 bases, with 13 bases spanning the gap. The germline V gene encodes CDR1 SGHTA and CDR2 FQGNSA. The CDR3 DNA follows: TGTGCCAGCAGCTTAGATCCGGGATGGGGCACTGAAGCTTTCTTT. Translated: CASSLDPGWGTEAFF. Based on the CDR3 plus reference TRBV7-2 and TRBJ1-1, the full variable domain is GAGVSQSPSNKVTEKGKDVELRCDPISGHTALYWYRQSLGQGLEFLIYFQGNSAPDKSGLPSDRFSAERTGGSVSTLTIQRTQQEDSAVYLCASSLDPGWGTEAFFGQGTRLTVV.

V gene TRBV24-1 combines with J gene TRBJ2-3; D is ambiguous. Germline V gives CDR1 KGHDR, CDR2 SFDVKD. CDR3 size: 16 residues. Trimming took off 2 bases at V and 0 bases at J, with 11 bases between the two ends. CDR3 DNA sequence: TGTGCCACCAGTGATTCCCGGGCCCCTAGCACAGATACGCAGTATTTT. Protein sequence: CATSDSRAPSTDTQYF.

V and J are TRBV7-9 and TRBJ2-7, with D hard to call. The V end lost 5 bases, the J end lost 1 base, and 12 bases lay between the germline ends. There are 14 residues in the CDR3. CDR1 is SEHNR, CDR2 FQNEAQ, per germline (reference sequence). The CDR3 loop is CASSLDTFSYEQYF. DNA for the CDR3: TGTGCCAGCAGCCTCGATACCTTTTCCTACGAGCAGTACTTC.

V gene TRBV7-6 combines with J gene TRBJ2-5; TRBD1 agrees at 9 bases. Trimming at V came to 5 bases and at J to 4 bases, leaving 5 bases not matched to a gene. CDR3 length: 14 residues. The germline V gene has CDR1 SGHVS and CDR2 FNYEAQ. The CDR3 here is CASSRDRGIETQYF. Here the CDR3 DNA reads TGTGCCAGCAGCCGAGACAGGGGGATAGAGACCCAGTACTTC.

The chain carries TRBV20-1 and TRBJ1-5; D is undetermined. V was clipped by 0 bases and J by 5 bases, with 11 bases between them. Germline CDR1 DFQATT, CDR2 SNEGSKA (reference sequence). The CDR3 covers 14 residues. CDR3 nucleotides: TGCAGTGCTAGAGATAATGGTCCCTATCAGCCCCAGCATTTT. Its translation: CSARDNGPYQPQHF.

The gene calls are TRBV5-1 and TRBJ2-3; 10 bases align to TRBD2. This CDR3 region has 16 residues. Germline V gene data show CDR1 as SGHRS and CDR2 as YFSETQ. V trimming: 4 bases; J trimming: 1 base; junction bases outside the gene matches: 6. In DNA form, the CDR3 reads TGCGCCAGCAGCAGCGAGCTAGCGGGGGGCACAGATACGCAGTATTTT. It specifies CASSSELAGGTDTQYF.

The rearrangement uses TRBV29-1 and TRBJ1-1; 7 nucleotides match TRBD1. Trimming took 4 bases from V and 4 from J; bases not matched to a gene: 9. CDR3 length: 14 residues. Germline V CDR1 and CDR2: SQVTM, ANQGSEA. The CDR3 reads CSVAIQGSGTEAFF. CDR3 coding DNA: TGCAGCGTTGCGATACAGGGGAGCGGCACTGAAGCTTTCTTT.

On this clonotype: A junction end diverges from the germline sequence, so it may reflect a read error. CDR3 sequence (DNA): TGTGCCGGCAGTGTTGGGCCATACAATGAGCAGTTCTTC. Protein product: CAGSVGPYNEQFF. This sequence joins TRBV12-3 or TRBV12-4 and TRBJ2-1, with no clear D. This CDR3 is built from 13 residues.

The CDR3 DNA sequence: TGTGCCAGCAGCTTCTTTGGGTCTGGGGCCAACGTCCTGACTTTC. It translates to CASSFFGSGANVLTF. This rearrangement joins TRBV7-2 to TRBJ2-6, with D unresolved. Per germline, CDR1 SGHTA and CDR2 FQGNSA. Between the trimmed V and J ends, which lost 3 bases and 1 base, there was a span of 7 bases. CDR3 length equals 15 residues.

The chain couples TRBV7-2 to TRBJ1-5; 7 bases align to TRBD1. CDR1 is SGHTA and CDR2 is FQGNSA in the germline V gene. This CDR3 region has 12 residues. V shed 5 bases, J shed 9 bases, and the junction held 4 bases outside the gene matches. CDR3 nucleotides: TGTGCCAGCAGCCGGGCAGGGGGGCCCCAGCATTTT. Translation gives CASSRAGGPQHF.

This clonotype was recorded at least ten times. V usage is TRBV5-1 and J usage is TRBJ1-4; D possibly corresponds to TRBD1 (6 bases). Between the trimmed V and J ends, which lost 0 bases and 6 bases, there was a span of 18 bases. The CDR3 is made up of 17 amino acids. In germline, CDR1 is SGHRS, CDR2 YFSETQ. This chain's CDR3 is CASSLAAIQGRDEKLFF. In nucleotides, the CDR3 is TGCGCCAGCAGCTTGGCCGCCATACAGGGACGGGATGAAAAACTGTTTTTT.

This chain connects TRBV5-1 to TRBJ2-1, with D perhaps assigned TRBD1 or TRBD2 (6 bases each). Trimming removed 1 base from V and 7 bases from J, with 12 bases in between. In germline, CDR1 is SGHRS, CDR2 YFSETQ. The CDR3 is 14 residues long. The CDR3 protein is CASSLTGAINEQFF. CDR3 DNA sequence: TGCGCCAGCAGCTTGACGGGGGCCATTAATGAGCAGTTCTTC.

The CDR3 spells CSARDRRGTTYEQYF. The CDR3 region has the DNA TGCAGTGCTAGAGATCGGAGGGGTACAACCTACGAGCAGTACTTC. J is TRBJ2-7 and V is TRBV20-1, with a possible D match to TRBD2 (6 bases). V lost 0 bases and J 2 bases, leaving 14 bases between the germline ends. The CDR3 runs 15 residues. The germline gives CDR1 DFQATT, CDR2 SNEGSKA (reference sequence).

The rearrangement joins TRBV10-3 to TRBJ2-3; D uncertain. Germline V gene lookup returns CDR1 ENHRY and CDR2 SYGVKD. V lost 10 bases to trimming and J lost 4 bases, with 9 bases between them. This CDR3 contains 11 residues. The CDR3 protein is CATKSPDTQYF. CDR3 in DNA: TGTGCCACCAAGTCCCCAGATACGCAGTATTTT.

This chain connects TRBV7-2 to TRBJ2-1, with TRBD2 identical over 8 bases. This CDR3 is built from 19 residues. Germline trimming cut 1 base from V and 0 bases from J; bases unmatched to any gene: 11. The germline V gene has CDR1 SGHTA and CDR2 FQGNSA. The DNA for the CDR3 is TGTGCCAGCAGCTTAGACGGGCGGGGGGTCCTAGACTCCTACAATGAGCAGTTCTTC. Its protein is CASSLDGRGVLDSYNEQFF. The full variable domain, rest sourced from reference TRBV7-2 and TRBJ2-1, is GAGVSQSPSNKVTEKGKDVELRCDPISGHTALYWYRQSLGQGLEFLIYFQGNSAPDKSGLPSDRFSAERTGGSVSTLTIQRTQQEDSAVYLCASSLDGRGVLDSYNEQFFGPGTRLTVL.

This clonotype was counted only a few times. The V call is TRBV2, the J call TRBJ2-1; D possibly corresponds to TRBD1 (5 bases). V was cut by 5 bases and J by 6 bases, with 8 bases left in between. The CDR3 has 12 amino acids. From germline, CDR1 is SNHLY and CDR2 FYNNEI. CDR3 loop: CASSRQTNEQFF. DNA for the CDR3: TGTGCCAGCAGTCGACAGACCAATGAGCAGTTCTTC. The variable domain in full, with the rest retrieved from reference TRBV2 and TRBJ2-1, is EPEVTQTPSHQVTQMGQEVILRCVPISNHLYFYWYRQILGQKVEFLVSFYNNEISEKSEIFDDQFSVERPDGSNFTLKIRSTKLEDSAMYFCASSRQTNEQFFGPGTRLTVL.

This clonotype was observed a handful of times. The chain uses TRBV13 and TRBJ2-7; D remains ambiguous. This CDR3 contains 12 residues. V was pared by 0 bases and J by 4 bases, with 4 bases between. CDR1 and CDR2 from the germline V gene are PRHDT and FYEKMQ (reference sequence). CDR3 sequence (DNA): TGTGCCAGCAGCTTAGGGGAGTACGAGCAGTACTTC. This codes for CASSLGEYEQYF.

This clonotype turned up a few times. DNA for the CDR3: TGCAGCGCACACGATGGGGGGACAGACGAGCAGTACTTC. It specifies CSAHDGGTDEQYF. The genes are TRBV20-1 and TRBJ2-7, with a weak D call TRBD1 (7 bases). CDR3 size: 13 residues. Looked up from germline, CDR1 is DFQATT and CDR2 is SNEGSKA (reference sequence).

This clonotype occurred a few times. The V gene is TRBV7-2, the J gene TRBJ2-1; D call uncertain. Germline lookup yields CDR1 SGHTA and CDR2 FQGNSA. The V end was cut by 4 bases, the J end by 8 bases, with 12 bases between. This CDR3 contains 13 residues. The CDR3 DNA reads TGTGCCAGCAGCTCGAGACAAAGACATGAGCAGTTCTTC. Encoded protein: CASSSRQRHEQFF. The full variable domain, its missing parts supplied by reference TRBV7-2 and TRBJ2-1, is GAGVSQSPSNKVTEKGKDVELRCDPISGHTALYWYRQSLGQGLEFLIYFQGNSAPDKSGLPSDRFSAERTGGSVSTLTIQRTQQEDSAVYLCASSSRQRHEQFFGPGTRLTVL.

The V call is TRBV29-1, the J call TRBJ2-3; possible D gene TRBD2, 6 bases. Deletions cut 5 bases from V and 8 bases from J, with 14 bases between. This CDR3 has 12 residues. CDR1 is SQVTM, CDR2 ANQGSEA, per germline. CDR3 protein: CSVPEGSGTQYF. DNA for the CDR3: TGCAGCGTTCCGGAGGGATCGGGTACGCAGTATTTT.

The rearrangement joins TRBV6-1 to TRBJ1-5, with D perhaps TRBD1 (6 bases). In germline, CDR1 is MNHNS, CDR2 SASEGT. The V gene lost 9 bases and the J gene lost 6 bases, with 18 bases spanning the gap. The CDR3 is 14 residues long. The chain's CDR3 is CASYERGASQPQHF. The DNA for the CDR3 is TGTGCCAGTTATGAGCGGGGGGCGAGTCAGCCCCAGCATTTT.

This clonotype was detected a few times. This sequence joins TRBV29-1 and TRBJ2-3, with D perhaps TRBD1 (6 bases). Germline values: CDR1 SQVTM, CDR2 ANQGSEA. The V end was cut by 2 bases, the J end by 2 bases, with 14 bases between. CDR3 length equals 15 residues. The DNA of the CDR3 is TGCAGCGTTGAAAGGTCCCAGGGACACACAGATACGCAGTATTTT. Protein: CSVERSQGHTDTQYF.

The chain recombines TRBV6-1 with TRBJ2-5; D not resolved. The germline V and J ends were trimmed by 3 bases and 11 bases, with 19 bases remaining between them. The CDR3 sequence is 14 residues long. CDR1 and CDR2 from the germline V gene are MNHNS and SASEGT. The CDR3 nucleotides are TGTGCCAGCAGTGAGCTCCCCACGGCTAATGAGCAGTACTTC. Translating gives CASSELPTANEQYF.

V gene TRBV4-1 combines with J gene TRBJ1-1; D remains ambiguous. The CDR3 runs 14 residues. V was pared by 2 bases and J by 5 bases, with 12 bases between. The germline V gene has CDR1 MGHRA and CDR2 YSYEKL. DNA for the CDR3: TGCGCCAGCAGCCAAATTTGGCCAGAGACTGAAGCTTTCTTT. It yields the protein CASSQIWPETEAFF.